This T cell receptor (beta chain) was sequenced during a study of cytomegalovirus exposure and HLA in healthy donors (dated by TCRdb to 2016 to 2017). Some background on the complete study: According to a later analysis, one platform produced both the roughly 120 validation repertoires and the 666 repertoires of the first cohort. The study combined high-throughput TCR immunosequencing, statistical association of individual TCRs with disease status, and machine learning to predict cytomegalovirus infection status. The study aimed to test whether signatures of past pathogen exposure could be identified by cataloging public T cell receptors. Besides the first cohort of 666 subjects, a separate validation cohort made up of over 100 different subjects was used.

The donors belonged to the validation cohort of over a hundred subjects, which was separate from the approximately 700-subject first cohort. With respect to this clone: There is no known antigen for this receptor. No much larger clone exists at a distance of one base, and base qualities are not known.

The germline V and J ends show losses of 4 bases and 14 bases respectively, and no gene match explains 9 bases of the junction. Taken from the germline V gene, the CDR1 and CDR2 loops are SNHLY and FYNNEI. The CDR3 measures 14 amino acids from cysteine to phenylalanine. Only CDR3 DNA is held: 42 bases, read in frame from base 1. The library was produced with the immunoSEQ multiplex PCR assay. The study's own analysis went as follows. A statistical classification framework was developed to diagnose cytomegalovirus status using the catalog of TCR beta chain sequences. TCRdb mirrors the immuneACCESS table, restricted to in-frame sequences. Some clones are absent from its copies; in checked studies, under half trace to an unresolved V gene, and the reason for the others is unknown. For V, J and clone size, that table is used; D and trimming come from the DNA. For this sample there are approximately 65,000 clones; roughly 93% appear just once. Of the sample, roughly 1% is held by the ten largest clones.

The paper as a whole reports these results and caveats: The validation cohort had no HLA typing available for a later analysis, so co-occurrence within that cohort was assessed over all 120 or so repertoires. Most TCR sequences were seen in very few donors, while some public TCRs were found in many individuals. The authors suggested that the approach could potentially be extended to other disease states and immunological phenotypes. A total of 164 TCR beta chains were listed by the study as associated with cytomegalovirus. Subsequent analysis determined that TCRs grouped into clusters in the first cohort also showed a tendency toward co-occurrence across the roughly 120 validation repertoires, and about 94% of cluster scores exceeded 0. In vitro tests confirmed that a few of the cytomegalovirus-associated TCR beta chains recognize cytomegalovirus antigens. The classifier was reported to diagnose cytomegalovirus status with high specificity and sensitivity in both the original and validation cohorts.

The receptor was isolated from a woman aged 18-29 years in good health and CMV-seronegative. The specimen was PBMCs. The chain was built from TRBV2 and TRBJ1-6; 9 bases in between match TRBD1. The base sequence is TGTGCCAGCAGTGGATCTATGACAGGGGGAGCCCTCCACTTT. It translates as CASSGSMTGGALHF.